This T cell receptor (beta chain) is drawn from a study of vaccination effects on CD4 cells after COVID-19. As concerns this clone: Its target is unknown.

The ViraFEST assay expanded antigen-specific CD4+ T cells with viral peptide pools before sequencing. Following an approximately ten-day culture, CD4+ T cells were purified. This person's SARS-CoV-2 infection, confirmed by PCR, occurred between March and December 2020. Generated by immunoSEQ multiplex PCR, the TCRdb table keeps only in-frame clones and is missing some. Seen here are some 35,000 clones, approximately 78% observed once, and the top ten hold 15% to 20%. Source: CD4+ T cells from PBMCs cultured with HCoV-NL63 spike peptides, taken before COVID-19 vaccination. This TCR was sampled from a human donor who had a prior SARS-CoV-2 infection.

This CDR3 reads CASSFGLAGDGTQYF. The DNA for the CDR3 is TGTGCCAGCAGCTTTGGATTAGCGGGGGATGGGACCCAGTACTTC. The chain couples TRBV5-6 to TRBJ2-5; 9 nucleotides line up with TRBD2. The CDR3 sequence is 15 residues long. CDR1 SGHDT and CDR2 YYEEEE come from the germline V gene. V trimming: 2 bases; J trimming: 7 bases; junction bases outside the gene matches: 9.